The 5 T cell receptor beta chains presented below share a single source sample, sequenced in a study of cytomegalovirus exposure and HLA in healthy donors. A multiplex PCR was run with 60 Vbeta primers and 13 Jbeta primers. Measured with immunoSEQ multiplex PCR; TCRdb has only the in-frame clones, and not every one. In the table there are around 190,000 clones, roughly 86% of which are singletons. The sequencing input was PBMCs. These receptors all come from a man between 35 and 55 years old in good health and CMV-seropositive.

The chain has TRBV11-2 and TRBJ2-7, with TRBD1 matching 7 bases. Trimming at V came to 5 bases and at J to 4 bases, leaving 2 bases not matched to a gene. The CDR3 is 12 residues long. The germline V gene encodes CDR1 SGHAT and CDR2 FQNNGV. The CDR3: CASSPGGYEQYF. The CDR3 DNA follows: TGTGCCAGCAGCCCAGGGGGTTACGAGCAGTACTTC.

This chain joins TRBV5-5 and TRBJ2-5, with D perhaps matching TRBD2 (6 bases). Per the germline V gene, CDR1 is SGHKS and CDR2 is YYEKEE (reference sequence). This CDR3 contains 14 residues. V was clipped by 6 bases and J by 7 bases, with 19 bases between them. The CDR3: CASTSAGQSSTQYF. The CDR3 region has the DNA TGTGCCAGCACGTCCGCGGGGCAGTCCTCGACCCAGTACTTC.

This chain uses TRBV19 with TRBJ1-5; 9 bases line up with TRBD1. V lost 1 base and J lost 3; bases outside the gene matches: 4. Per the germline V gene, CDR1 is LNHDA and CDR2 is SQIVND (reference sequence). The CDR3 is 16 residues long. In DNA form, the CDR3 reads TGTGCCAGTAGTATAGGGGGACAGGGCAACAATCAGCCCCAGCATTTT. It specifies CASSIGGQGNNQPQHF.

J is TRBJ2-3 and V is TRBV7-3, with 10 nucleotides matching TRBD2. V lost 5 bases, J lost 5 bases, and 7 bases stayed unmatched. CDR1 is SGHTA and CDR2 is FQGTGA in the germline V gene. This CDR3 has 15 amino acids. The CDR3 here is CASSRQAGGLDTQYF. Written as DNA, the CDR3 is TGTGCCAGCAGCCGACAAGCGGGAGGGTTAGATACGCAGTATTTT.

This clone was counted only a few times. This chain connects TRBV6-1 to TRBJ2-1; TRBD1 matches 9 bases. This CDR3 is 14 amino acids long. The V gene end was trimmed by 6 bases and the J gene end by 5 bases; junction bases not matched to a gene: 5. Germline V lookup: CDR1 MNHNS, CDR2 SASEGT. The CDR3 is CASRRDRANNEQFF. The CDR3 coding sequence is TGTGCCAGCAGAAGGGACAGGGCGAACAATGAGCAGTTCTTC.